The clone carrying this T cell receptor beta chain was detected only once. Its target is not known. The data originate from a study of T cells in Graves' hyperthyroidism and ophthalmopathy. General observations from the study: Peripheral blood also featured most of the thyroid clonotypes expanded above 0.001.

Germline V gene lookup returns CDR1 MNHEY and CDR2 SVGAGI. CDR3 size: 14 residues. V dropped 2 bases and J dropped 9 bases, with 11 bases sitting between them. It was RNA transcripts that yielded the amplified TCR beta CDR3 regions. When the TCR CDR3 underwent first-round RT-PCR, the HTBI primer set was used. TCRdb called the multiplex PCR reads again in MiXCR, with one record for every CDR3 protein. The sample has 500,000 to 600,000 distinct CDR3 sequences; about half are singletons. V is TRBV6-5 and J is TRBJ1-6, with a possible D match to TRBD1 (5 bases). The sample comprised peripheral blood or thyroid tissue (not recorded which). This receptor was identified in an adult woman with Graves' disease, either hyperthyroidism or ophthalmopathy (not recorded which). For the CDR3, the DNA is TGTGCCAGCAGTTACGTTGGCAGGGTTTCACCCCTCCACTTT. This sequence encodes CASSYVGRVSPLHF.